These T cell receptor beta chains were read from a single sample in a study of blood T cells in healthy people across ages. From the 5' RACE reads, TCRdb called clonotypes with MiXCR, one entry per CDR3 protein. The repertoire consists of some 790,000 distinct CDR3 sequences, with less than 35% occurring once and the leading ten covering 17%. Sequencing used blood. All receptors come from a woman over 75 in good health. CDR3s include the opening cysteine and the closing phenylalanine or tryptophan. The D gene is left open where the match is weak. Only some rows state a clone size, as once, few, many or a class for expanded clones.

TRBV7-2	TRBJ1-3	-	-	TGTGCCAGCAGCTTAGCGGGGGGTGGAAACACCATATATTTT	CASSLAGGGNTIYF
TRBV20-1	TRBJ2-5	-	-	TGCAGTACGGTCGGGGGACGGGAGACCCAGTACTTC	CSTVGGRETQYF
TRBV4-1	TRBJ2-1	many	-	TGCGCCAGCAGCCAATCTCGACTCCTAAGACGGGAAAATGAGCAGTTCTTC	CASSQSRLLRRENEQFF
TRBV3-1	TRBJ1-2	-	-	TGTGCCAGCAGCCAAGGGCGGCCTAACTATGGCTACACCTTC	CASSQGRPNYGYTF
TRBV5-1	TRBJ2-4	many	-	TGCGCCAGCAGCTCACCTAACGTAGACGGTGACAAAAACATTCAGTACTTC	CASSSPNVDGDKNIQYF
TRBV6-2/TRBV6-3	TRBJ1-1	many	TRBD1	TGTGCCAGCAGTTATTGGCTTTCGGGACAGCCAGGTTCCAACACTGAAGCTTTCTTT	CASSYWLSGQPGSNTEAFF
TRBV27	TRBJ1-4	few	-	TGTGCCAGCAGTTCCCGACCCCCGACCGTCGCAACTAATGAAAAACTGTTTTTT	CASSSRPPTVATNEKLFF
TRBV4-3	TRBJ2-3	many	-	TGCGCCAGCAGCCAAGGTCGACGGGGGAGCACAGATACGCAGTATTTT	CASSQGRRGSTDTQYF
TRBV20-1	TRBJ2-1	once	TRBD1	TGCAGTGCTGGACAGGGCCGTTCGGGGGAGCAGTTCTTC	CSAGQGRSGEQFF
TRBV18	TRBJ2-1	many	-	TGTGCCAGCTCACTCGACCAATACAATGAGCAGTTCTTC	CASSLDQYNEQFF
TRBV4-3	TRBJ2-7	-	-	TGCGCCAGCAGCCAAGACGGCCAGACGTACGAGCAGTACTTC	CASSQDGQTYEQYF
TRBV7-2	TRBJ2-3	-	TRBD2	TGTGCCAGCGGCACTAAGACTAGCGGCACAGATACGCAGTATTTT	CASGTKTSGTDTQYF
TRBV9	TRBJ1-2	few	-	TGTGCCAGCAGCGTAGCTACGTTCGGACAGAAAAGTAACTATGGCTACACCTTC	CASSVATFGQKSNYGYTF
TRBV20-1	TRBJ1-1	-	TRBD1	TGCAGTGCTAATCGTTACGGGACAGGGGAAGCTTTCTTT	CSANRYGTGEAFF